This T cell receptor (beta chain) was profiled in a study of breast tumors, draining lymph nodes, adjacent tissues (dated by TCRdb to about 2016). About the study as a whole: Breast cancer patients provided tumor, adjacent nontumor tissue and axillary lymph nodes, and the study compared the TCR beta repertoires across these three sources. In human breast cancer, the study set out to assess how tumor, surrounding tissue and draining lymph node repertoires relate to one another and whether T cells might be exchanged between them.

Sequenced using an Illumina HiSeq 2000. TCR beta chain libraries were generated through multiplex PCR amplification. High-throughput sequencing was used to analyze the amplified TCR beta chain products. The raw public data were reprocessed by TCRdb itself: fastp quality trimming at Q25, MiXCR clonotype calling, in-frame beta chains only. Identical CDR3 protein sequences are pooled into one entry, listed with their most common genes and DNA. The sample table records some 100,000 distinct CDR3 sequences; 21% of these occur just once. The top ten clonotypes cover 1% to 1.5% of the sample. Lymph node samples were obtained from the axillary draining lymph nodes of breast cancer patients. This clonotype was observed many times. Its specific antigen is unknown. The sample holds no much larger clone one base away, and base qualities are not on file. The investigation overall reported the following: The data were considered consistent with most tumor T cells being derived from the lymph node and subsequently expanding within tumor tissue. The study presented the conclusion that tumor T cells originate in lymph nodes as consistent with a hypothesis, not as something directly demonstrated. Tumors showed preferential V and J gene usage, and their T-cell repertoire diversity fell below that of lymph nodes yet above that of nontumor tissue. The similarity between tumor and nontumor tissue repertoires was significantly greater in luminal-like breast cancer than in basal-like breast cancer.

The clonotype originates from a female donor with breast cancer. Some clones in this sample may be carry-over from other donors' samples. Sequenced material: axillary lymph node tissue.

The CDR3 reads CASSLREAKNIQYF. The DNA reads as follows: TGTGCCAGCAGCTTGAGGGAAGCCAAAAACATTCAGTACTTC. The rearranged chain carries TRBV5-6 and TRBJ2-4, with the D gene uncertain. The CDR3 measures 14 amino acids from cysteine to phenylalanine. The DNA shown is the 42-base CDR3, in frame from base 1. CDR1 is given as SGHDT and CDR2 as YYEEEE, both from the germline V gene. V lost 1 base and J lost 0 bases; the stretch between them is 5 bases long.